This TCR beta chain was sequenced in a study of T cells in Graves' hyperthyroidism and ophthalmopathy (dated by TCRdb to between 2018 and 2021). Looking at the study overall: Peripheral blood was collected at initial diagnosis, before any treatment. After sampling, hyperthyroidism patients received methimazole starting at 30 mg daily, and ophthalmopathy patients received high-dose intravenous methylprednisolone. Thyroid tissue and blood T-cell repertoires from about six Graves' hyperthyroidism patients were also compared in the study. To identify distinguishing TCR V-J signatures, a discovery cohort of around 100 patients was used, comprising 40 to 45 with Graves' ophthalmopathy and 57 with stable Graves' hyperthyroidism. The approximately 100 discovery patients were divided at random into training and test sets in a 7:3 ratio. According to the paper, TCR Vbeta CDR3 sequencing was carried out on 135 peripheral blood samples, which came from 40 to 45 ophthalmopathy, roughly 75 hyperthyroidism and roughly 17 progressor patients. Whether ophthalmopathy could be predicted prospectively was tested in an independent validation cohort made up of approximately 19 hyperthyroidism patients plus 17 patients who later progressed to ophthalmopathy.

General conclusions and limits of the study: In validation, the model predicted progression to ophthalmopathy a median of 6.5 months before onset, with approximately 70% sensitivity and about 75% specificity. Ophthalmopathy was separated from stable hyperthyroidism by a 13 V-J signature model, with 85% to 90% sensitivity and about 81% specificity obtained in cross-validation and 80%/75% obtained in testing. No statistical method was used to set the sample size in advance, and investigators knew the group allocation. Most expanded thyroid clonotypes (frequency above 0.001) were also found in blood, which suggests that blood repertoires may mirror thyroid immune responses.

A patient counted as having stable Graves' hyperthyroidism if no progression to ophthalmopathy occurred over 18 months of follow-up. The hyperthyroidism patients were between 18 and 65 years old and newly diagnosed, with a disease duration of less than 2 months. The study excluded patients with uncontrolled infections, other autoimmune diseases, pregnancy or lactation. Diagnoses were based on clinical symptoms, serum thyroxine and TRAb, thyroid ultrasound and orbital computed tomography. PBMCs were isolated from more than 8 ml of fresh peripheral blood by Ficoll-Paque density gradient centrifugation. Total RNA was extracted with Trizol reagent, and quality was checked on an Agilent 2100 Bioanalyzer. Amplification of TCR beta CDR3 regions was carried out from RNA transcripts. The TCR CDR3 was subjected to a first round of RT-PCR using the HTBI primer set and the Qiagen OneStep RT-PCR kit. A second multiplex PCR round built the libraries, followed by size selection and purification. Paired-end sequencing of the libraries was performed with 100 bp reads on an Illumina HiSeq2000. The source study handled its data this way. SOAPnuke was used to process the raw data, throwing out any read that contained adapters or uncalled bases, had a mean Phred below 15, or lacked an exact constant-primer or identifier match. High-quality paired reads were merged with COPE v1.2.5, and unique nucleotide sequences were defined as clonotypes. MiTCR v1.1 was used to align clonotypes to the IMGT TRBV, TRBD and TRBJ reference segments. The analysis was restricted to V-J combinations with a frequency above 0.0001, which together covered 99% to 99.2% of the repertoires. A TCS score was defined as the ratio of F50 (clonal expansion) to E x V (chaos), with BLOSUM62-based TCRdist applied between CDR3 peptides within each V-J. Welch's t-statistics and random forest reduced fewer than 600 V-J features to 10 to 15, which were used in a naive Bayes classifier (R e1071). Thyroid-blood repertoire similarity was quantified with the Morisita-Horn index. TCRdb reran the public reads through fastp at Q25 and MiXCR, keeping productive beta chains. Each entry merges the rows of one CDR3 protein and shows their most common DNA and genes. These V and J calls are TCRdb output, not the study's own analysis. The sample contains 800,000 or so distinct CDR3 sequences, over 35% of them found a single time. The ten largest clonotypes hold around 10% of the sample.

From a lookup of the germline V gene, CDR1 and CDR2 are SGDLS and YYNGEE. From the cysteine up to the phenylalanine, the CDR3 has a length of 15 residues. The sequence is cut down to CDR3 DNA, 45 bases in frame from base 1. Compared with germline, V lacks 3 bases and J lacks 2 bases; bases without a gene match: 6. This clonotype was counted between two and nine times. The target of this receptor is not known. Base qualities were left out, and no much larger clone turns up one base away. Material: blood. The rearrangement combines TRBV9 with TRBJ2-7, with 9 bases aligning to TRBD1. This sequence was found in a man aged 18 to 29 with Graves' hyperthyroidism. CDR3 protein: CASSEGTGLTYEQYF. Read as DNA, the sequence is TGTGCCAGCAGCGAGGGGACAGGGCTAACCTACGAGCAGTACTTC.